This entry describes one T cell receptor (beta chain). Antigen: not known. The V and J ends lost 2 bases and 1 base respectively, with 11 bases between them. Germline values: CDR1 SGHAT, CDR2 FQNNGV. This CDR3 contains 15 residues. These data originate in a study of CD8 T cells in ankylosing spondylitis. Whole-study findings and limits: Disease-linked clones reportedly showed significant enrichment in matched ankylosing spondylitis synovial fluid. Relatively scarce in peripheral blood, disease-linked clones were CD8+. A TCR beta motif made of eight highly homologous variants seemed typical of ankylosing spondylitis blood.

TCR beta libraries were made by quantitative 5'-RACE with molecular barcodes. A single record per CDR3 protein comes from TCRdb applying MiXCR to the 5' RACE reads. The sample has about 400,000 distinct CDR3 sequences, approximately 20% seen once. This clonotype was sampled from a male donor with ankylosing spondylitis or in good health (not recorded which). The sample consisted of blood, either unsorted or a sorted T cell fraction (not recorded which). V and J are TRBV11-2 and TRBJ1-1; tentative D call: TRBD1 (5 bases). The CDR3 loop reads CASSLRLQGNTEAFF. The CDR3 nucleotides are TGTGCCAGCAGCTTACGTCTCCAGGGGAACACTGAAGCTTTCTTT.